This TCR beta chain is from a study of cytomegalovirus exposure and HLA in healthy donors. The germline V gene encodes CDR1 LGHNT and CDR2 FRNRAP. Between the trimmed V and J ends, which lost 1 base and 2 bases, there was a span of 14 bases. The CDR3 covers 16 residues. This clone is a singleton in its sample. Its antigen is unknown. Notes on the study in general: The study labeled 170 or so TCR beta chains cytomegalovirus-associated. In a later analysis, common viral pathogens appeared linked to several of the most significant clusters.

It was with 60 Vbeta and 13 Jbeta primers that the PCR ran. The protocol was immunoSEQ multiplex PCR, while the TCRdb copy is restricted to in-frame clones and leaves out a portion. The top ten hold about 1% of the sample, which has some 140,000 clones, roughly 80% seen once. Donors consisted of healthy bone marrow donors. The rearrangement links TRBV12-5 to TRBJ1-2; D perhaps matches TRBD1 (5 bases). This clonotype was obtained from a man aged 18-30 years in good health and CMV-seronegative. Sequenced: PBMCs. The chain's CDR3 is CASGLAPKGPNYGYTF. The CDR3 bases are TGTGCTAGTGGTTTGGCTCCGAAGGGGCCAAACTATGGCTACACCTTC.